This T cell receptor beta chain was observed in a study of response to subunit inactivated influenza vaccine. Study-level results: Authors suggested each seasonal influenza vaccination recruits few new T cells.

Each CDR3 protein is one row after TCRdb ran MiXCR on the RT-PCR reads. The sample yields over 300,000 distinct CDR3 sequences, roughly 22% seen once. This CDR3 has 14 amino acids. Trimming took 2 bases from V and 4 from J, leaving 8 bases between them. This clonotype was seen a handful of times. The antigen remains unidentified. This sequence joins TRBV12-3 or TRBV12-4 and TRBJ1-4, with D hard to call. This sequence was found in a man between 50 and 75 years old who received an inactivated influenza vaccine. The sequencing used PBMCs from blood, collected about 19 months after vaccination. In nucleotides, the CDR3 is TGTGCCAGCAGTTTACGGCGCGGTAATGAAAAACTGTTTTTT. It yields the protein CASSLRRGNEKLFF.